This T cell receptor beta chain was obtained from a study of blood T cell repertoires in COVID-19. Whole-study context: Sites across the United States, Italy and Spain contributed samples from acute and convalescent COVID-19.

Trimming removed 6 bases from V and 2 bases from J, with 14 bases in between. From germline, CDR1 is LNHDA and CDR2 SQIVND (reference sequence). CDR3 length: 15 amino acids. Original analysis: Reference gene primer amplification gave nucleated cell count estimates. The table came from immunoSEQ multiplex PCR; TCRdb's copy has only in-frame clones and leaves some out. D and trimming were read from the DNA, whereas the V and J calls and clone size are those reported in that table. The sample comprises about 370,000 clones, around 89% of which are singletons, and less than 3.5% rests with the top ten. Sequenced: peripheral blood. The rearrangement links TRBV19 to TRBJ2-1; a weak D match, TRBD1 (5 bases). The sequence was collected from a woman in her thirties with COVID-19, enrolled during active disease. CDR3 protein: CASSPGNPPYNEQFF. The CDR3 bases are TGTGCCAGTAGCCCAGGGAACCCTCCCTACAATGAGCAGTTCTTC.